Below are 12 T cell receptor beta chains sequenced from a single sample in a study of T cell clonality in common variable immunodeficiency (dated by TCRdb to between 2014 and 2017). Library prep was done by the immunoSEQ multiplex PCR assay. In TCRdb, the immuneACCESS table is reduced to in-frame sequences with V and J assigned. These tables do not hold every clone; where another copy was compared, an unresolved V gene accounts for under half, and the others remain unexplained. For this sample, some 40,000 clones appear and none is a singleton. The ten largest clones represent 2.5% to 3% of the sample. The sequenced sample was peripheral blood mononuclear cells. These receptor sequences come from a person between 18 and 69 years old in good health.

This clone was counted ten times or more. Coverage ceases 3 residues before the CDR3 finishes, and the germline J gene fills in the end. The V gene is TRBV20-1, the J gene TRBJ2-5; 7 bases fit TRBD1. With 5 bases clipped from V and 5 bases from J, the junction kept 11 bases outside the gene matches. This CDR3 comprises 14 residues. CDR1 and CDR2 from the germline V gene are DFQATT and SNEGSKA (reference sequence). CDR3 DNA, as far as it was read: TGCAGTGCTTCCACAGGGGAAGAAGCGGAGACC. Protein product: CSASTGEEAET. The complete CDR3 sequence is CSASTGEEAETQYF.

This clone has ten or more counts. The read gets to within 3 residues of the CDR3 end, and the germline J gene fills in the rest. J is TRBJ2-7 and V is TRBV7-9; D is unresolved. The CDR3 totals 12 residues. Trimming stripped 5 bases from V and 2 bases from J, with 7 bases between. Germline CDR1 and CDR2: SEHNR and FQNEAQ (reference sequence). CDR3 sequence: CASSPSAYEQYF. Incomplete CDR3 DNA: TGTGCCAGCAGCCCCTCGGCCTACGAG.

This clone came up many times. The CDR3 DNA, read in part, is TGTGCCAGCAGCCTCGGGACAATCGATGAG. It codes for CASSLGTIDE. The entire CDR3 protein reads CASSLGTIDEQFF. The V gene is TRBV5-5, the J gene TRBJ2-1, with a possible D match to TRBD1 (6 bases). The read ends 3 residues early relative to the CDR3; the germline J gene fills the gap. Germline CDR1 and CDR2: SGHKS and YYEKEE (reference sequence). Trimming pared 4 bases from V and 8 bases from J, leaving 13 bases between. This CDR3 is built from 13 residues.

This clone occurred a few times. With the read ending 3 residues before the CDR3 end, the germline J gene is used to fill in that end. The rearrangement uses TRBV7-9 and TRBJ2-1; 7 bases are a match to TRBD2. The V gene's germline CDR1 is SEHNR and CDR2 FQNEAQ (reference sequence). The CDR3 has 14 amino acids. J gave up 8 bases and V 4 bases, and 8 bases lay outside the gene matches. The sequenced part of the CDR3 DNA is TGTGCCAGCAGCTCGAGGGACTATATAGATGAG. Translated, it gives CASSSRDYIDE. The entire CDR3 is CASSSRDYIDEQFF.

This clone was seen many times. From the germline J gene comes the end of the CDR3, since the read stops 3 residues before it. The chain carries TRBV20-1 and TRBJ1-5; 8 nucleotides align to TRBD1. Germline V gene lookup returns CDR1 DFQATT and CDR2 SNEGSKA (reference sequence). The CDR3 contains 14 residues. V lost 4 bases, J lost 6 bases, and 8 bases stayed unmatched. The DNA read from the CDR3 is TGCAGTGCTATATTCGGGACAGGATTTCAGCCC. Its protein product is CSAIFGTGFQP. The whole CDR3 protein reads CSAIFGTGFQPQHF.

This clone occurred many times. The observed sequence ends 3 residues before the CDR3 terminus, with the missing tail filled in from the germline J gene. At the DNA level, this CDR3 is encoded by other sequences in the same sample as well. The J gene is TRBJ2-7, the V gene TRBV10-3; 10 bases fit TRBD2. V trimming: 5 bases; J trimming: 0 bases; junction bases outside the gene matches: 7. Germline loops: CDR1 ENHRY, CDR2 SYGVKD. This CDR3 has 16 amino acids. The CDR3 DNA, read in part, is TGTGCCATCAGTCCAGGCCGGACTAGCGGCTCCTACGAG. As protein: CAISPGRTSGSYE. The entire CDR3 reads CAISPGRTSGSYEQYF.

At least ten counts were recorded for this clone. With the read ending 3 residues before the CDR3 end, the germline J gene is used to fill in that end. The chain recombines TRBV12-3 or TRBV12-4 with TRBJ2-2; D not certain. This CDR3 has 12 amino acids. V lost 3 bases to trimming and J lost 7 bases, with 6 bases between them. CDR3 bases read: TGTGCCAGCAGTTTCTCTGTCGGGGAG. Translation gives CASSFSVGE. The full CDR3 sequence reads CASSFSVGELFF.

Notes on this clone: The read ends 3 residues early relative to the CDR3; the germline J gene fills the gap. The rearrangement joins TRBV5-1 to TRBJ2-3; 8 positions match TRBD1. Per germline, CDR1 SGHRS and CDR2 YFSETQ. This CDR3 contains 15 residues. Unmatched junction bases numbered 9, after V lost 2 bases and J lost 7 bases. The CDR3 spells CASSLDGQGENTQYF. CDR3 DNA (partial): TGCGCCAGCAGCTTAGACGGACAGGGCGAGAATACG.

With respect to this clone: The CDR3 extends 3 residues past the end of the read, so its final part is completed from the germline J gene. V gene TRBV6-1 combines with J gene TRBJ2-2; TRBD1 aligns across 9 bases. The germline CDR1 and CDR2 sequences are MNHNS and SASEGT. This CDR3 comprises 15 residues. The covered CDR3 bases are TGTGCCAGCAGTGAGTGGGGACAGGGAAATGAAAAG. It yields the protein CASSEWGQGNEK. The whole CDR3 sequence is CASSEWGQGNEKLFF.

This clone occurred many times. The CDR3 region is CASSIAPASGSGKTQYF. The sequenced part of the CDR3 DNA is TGTGCCAGTAGTATAGCCCCGGCTAGCGGGAGTGGTAAGACC. V is TRBV19 and J is TRBJ2-5; 10 nucleotides match TRBD2. The missing CDR3 end, 3 residues past where the read stops, is filled in from the germline J gene. The CDR3 is made up of 17 amino acids. J gave up 6 bases and V 1 base, and 11 bases lay outside the gene matches. From germline, CDR1 is LNHDA and CDR2 SQIVND (reference sequence). Filled out from reference TRBV19 and TRBJ2-5, the complete variable domain reads DGGITQSPKYLFRKEGQNVTLSCEQNLNHDAMYWYRQDPGQGLRLIYYSQIVNDFQKGDIAEGYSVSREKKESFPLTVTSAQKNPTAFYLCASSIAPASGSGKTQYFGPGTRLLVL.

The table lists this clone with many counts. The sequenced fragment ends 3 residues before the CDR3 boundary, so the rest is inferred from the germline J gene. V is TRBV5-4 and J is TRBJ1-2, with 8 positions matching TRBD1. V trimming: 0 bases; J trimming: 6 bases; junction bases outside the gene matches: 4. CDR1 is SGHNT and CDR2 is YYREEE in the germline V gene (reference sequence). This CDR3 has 14 residues. The part of the CDR3 DNA that was read is TGTGCCAGCAGCTTGGTGGCAGGGGGCGATGGC. Protein sequence: CASSLVAGGDG. The entire CDR3 is CASSLVAGGDGYTF.

There are many counts of this clone. The CDR3 goes on 3 residues after the read ends, and that part is filled in from the germline J gene. The chain uses TRBV29-1 and TRBJ2-1; D may be TRBD1 (5 bases). CDR3 length: 13 amino acids. V was pared by 4 bases and J by 5 bases, with 12 bases between. Germline CDR1 and CDR2: SQVTM and ANQGSEA. This CDR3 is CSVAIRADNEQFF. The CDR3 bases that were read are TGCAGCGTTGCGATCAGGGCGGACAATGAG.